This T cell receptor beta chain was sequenced for a study of cytomegalovirus exposure and HLA in healthy donors. Note on this clone: Its target is not known.

Study findings and constraints: Accurate HLA-A and HLA-B prediction from TCR beta sequences was reported for most subjects. Analysis was performed later, and it showed HLA-associated TCR beta chains to be more clonally expanded than equally common others.

Those who donated were healthy bone marrow donors. Primers for the PCR totalled 60 Vbeta and 13 Jbeta. Assay: immunoSEQ multiplex PCR; the TCRdb copy retains only in-frame clones and omits some. The sample holds roughly 93,000 clones, about 80% seen once. The TCR was taken from a man aged 18 to 29 in good health and CMV-seropositive. Sample: PBMCs.

CDR3 nucleotide sequence: TGCGCCAGCAGCAGACAGCCGGGCCAGGGCAATCAGCCCCAGCATTTT. Translation gives CASSRQPGQGNQPQHF. The V and J genes are TRBV4-1 and TRBJ1-5; D perhaps matches TRBD1 (5 bases). The CDR3 is 16 amino acids. Trimming took 5 bases from V and 2 from J, leaving 16 bases between them. Per the germline V gene, CDR1 is MGHRA and CDR2 is YSYEKL.